A single sample is the source of the 5 T cell receptor beta chains below, sequenced in a study of vaccination effects on CD4 cells after COVID-19. Following 10 days of culture, CD4+ T cells were isolated. Assay: immunoSEQ multiplex PCR; the TCRdb copy retains only in-frame clones and omits some. The sample includes about 66,000 clones, 55% to 75% of them seen just once. These receptors lack a known antigen. Sequenced here: CD4+ T cells from PBMCs cultured without peptide, sampled before COVID-19 vaccination. The receptors come from a human donor who had a prior SARS-CoV-2 infection.

V gene TRBV7-9 combines with J gene TRBJ2-1, with 9 bases matching TRBD2. Trimming removed 2 bases from V and 8 bases from J; junction bases left unmatched: 4. The germline gives CDR1 SEHNR, CDR2 FQNEAQ (reference sequence). The length of the CDR3 is 14 residues. CDR3 sequence reads: CASSLMGLADEQFF. Here the CDR3 DNA reads TGTGCCAGCAGCTTAATGGGACTAGCCGATGAGCAGTTCTTC.

This clone is medium-sized (0.01 to 0.1%) by share. This chain uses TRBV7-2 with TRBJ2-3; 7 positions match TRBD2. The CDR3 spans 16 residues. Trimming took 5 bases from V and 4 from J; bases not matched to a gene: 12. Germline assignment: CDR1 SGHTA and CDR2 FQGNSA. In DNA form, the CDR3 reads TGTGCCAGCAGCCAGAGGGGCGGGAGTATCCCAGATACGCAGTATTTT. As protein: CASSQRGGSIPDTQYF.

This sequence joins TRBV7-9 and TRBJ2-1; a weak D match, TRBD2 (5 bases). Trimming stripped 3 bases from V and 0 bases from J, with 15 bases between. The CDR3 has 17 amino acids. In germline, CDR1 is SEHNR, CDR2 FQNEAQ (reference sequence). CDR3 in DNA: TGTGCCAGCAGCTTCGGACTCGGCCTCGTCTCCTACAATGAGCAGTTCTTC. Translating it yields CASSFGLGLVSYNEQFF.

This clone was seen more than once but under ten times. The chain employs TRBV27 and TRBJ2-2, with D uncertain. Trimming pared 5 bases from V and 1 base from J, leaving 8 bases between. CDR3 length equals 14 residues. Germline V CDR1 and CDR2: MNHEY, SMNVEV (reference sequence). CDR3 in DNA: TGTGCCAGCAGTCTCGTAGGGAACACCGGGGAGCTGTTTTTT. It translates to CASSLVGNTGELFF.

The rearrangement uses TRBV15 and TRBJ2-7; D is perhaps TRBD1 or TRBD2 (5 bases each). Per germline, CDR1 LNHNV and CDR2 YYDKDF (reference sequence). Trimming left V 0 bases short and J 3 bases short, with 12 bases between. This CDR3 is 15 amino acids long. CDR3 DNA: TGTGCCACCAGCAGAGATTACGGGGCCCACTACGAGCAGTACTTC. Amino acid sequence: CATSRDYGAHYEQYF.